This entry features one TCR beta chain sequence. What it recognizes is unknown. Primers for the PCR totalled 60 Vbeta and 13 Jbeta. TCRdb keeps only in-frame clones here, not all; method: immunoSEQ multiplex PCR. The sample carries around 110,000 clones, 74% recorded once. The data were taken from a study of cytomegalovirus exposure and HLA in healthy donors. Study findings and constraints: Among TCR beta chains, those listed as cytomegalovirus-associated numbered around 180. Most TCR beta V segments were productive about 87% or about 30% of the time in an earlier analysis. Solely CMV serostatus was available to characterize immune exposure.

This TCR derives from a woman aged 40 to 55 in good health and CMV-seropositive. Sequencing input: PBMCs.

The CDR3 nucleotides are TGTGCCAGCAGTTTACAGGGTGGATTTGGCAATCAGCCCCAGCATTTT. Its translation is CASSLQGGFGNQPQHF. V is TRBV27 and J is TRBJ1-5; a weak D match, TRBD1 (5 bases). Per the germline V gene, CDR1 is MNHEY and CDR2 is SMNVEV (reference sequence). This CDR3 is 16 amino acids long. Trimming removed 2 bases from V and 2 bases from J, with 13 bases in between.